The TCR beta chain described here comes from a study of CD8+CD57+ T cells in acquired aplastic anemia. Whole-study context: An average of 3.2 ug of DNA was obtained from sorted CD4+ and CD8+ cells.

This CDR3 has 13 residues. CDR1 is DFQATT and CDR2 is SNEGSKA in the germline V gene (reference sequence). V dropped 5 bases and J dropped 2 bases, with 12 bases sitting between them. The patients chosen for sequencing had shown expansion of CD8+CD57+ cells (detected by flow cytometry). Profiles of TCR beta VDJ and CDR3 were generated from a genomic DNA template. TCRdb fed the reads into MiXCR, producing one record per CDR3 protein. The sample lists about 290,000 distinct CDR3 sequences; 50% to 65% were seen once. The rearrangement uses TRBV20-1 and TRBJ1-2; D gene ambiguous. This clonotype was sampled from a human donor with aplastic anemia. Sequencing was carried out using sorted CD4+, CD8+, or CD8+CD57+ T cells (not recorded which) from PBMCs. CDR3 DNA: TGCAGTGCTGGTGGAGGCCTCAACTATGGCTACACCTTC. Protein: CSAGGGLNYGYTF.